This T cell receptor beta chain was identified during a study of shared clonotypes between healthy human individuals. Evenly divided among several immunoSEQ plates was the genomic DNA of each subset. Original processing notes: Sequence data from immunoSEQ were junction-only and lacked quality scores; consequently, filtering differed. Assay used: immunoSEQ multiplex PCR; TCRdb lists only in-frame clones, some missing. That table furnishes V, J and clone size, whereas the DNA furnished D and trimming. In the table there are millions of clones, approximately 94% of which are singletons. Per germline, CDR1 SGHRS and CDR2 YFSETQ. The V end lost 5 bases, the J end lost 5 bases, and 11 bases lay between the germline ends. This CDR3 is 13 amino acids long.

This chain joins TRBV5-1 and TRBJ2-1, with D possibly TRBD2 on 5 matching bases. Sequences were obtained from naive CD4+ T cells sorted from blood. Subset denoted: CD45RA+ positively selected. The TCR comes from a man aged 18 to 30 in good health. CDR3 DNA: TGCGCCAGCAGTACGGACTGGGACAATGAGCAGTTCTTC. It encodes CASSTDWDNEQFF.